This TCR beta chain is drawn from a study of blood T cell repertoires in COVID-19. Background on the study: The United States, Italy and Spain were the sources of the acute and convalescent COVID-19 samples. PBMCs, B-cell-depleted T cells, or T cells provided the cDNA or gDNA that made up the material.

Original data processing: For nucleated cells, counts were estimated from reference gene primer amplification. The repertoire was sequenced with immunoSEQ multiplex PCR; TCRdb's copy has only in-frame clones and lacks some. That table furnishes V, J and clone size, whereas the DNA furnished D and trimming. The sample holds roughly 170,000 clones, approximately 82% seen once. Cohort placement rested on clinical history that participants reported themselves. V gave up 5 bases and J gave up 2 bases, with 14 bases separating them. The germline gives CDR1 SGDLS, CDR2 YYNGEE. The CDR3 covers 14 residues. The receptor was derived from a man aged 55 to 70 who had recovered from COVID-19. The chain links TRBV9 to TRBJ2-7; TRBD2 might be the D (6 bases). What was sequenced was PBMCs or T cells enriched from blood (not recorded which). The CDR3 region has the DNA TGTGCCAGCAGTCCTAGGGACTGGACCTACGAGCAGTACTTC. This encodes CASSPRDWTYEQYF.